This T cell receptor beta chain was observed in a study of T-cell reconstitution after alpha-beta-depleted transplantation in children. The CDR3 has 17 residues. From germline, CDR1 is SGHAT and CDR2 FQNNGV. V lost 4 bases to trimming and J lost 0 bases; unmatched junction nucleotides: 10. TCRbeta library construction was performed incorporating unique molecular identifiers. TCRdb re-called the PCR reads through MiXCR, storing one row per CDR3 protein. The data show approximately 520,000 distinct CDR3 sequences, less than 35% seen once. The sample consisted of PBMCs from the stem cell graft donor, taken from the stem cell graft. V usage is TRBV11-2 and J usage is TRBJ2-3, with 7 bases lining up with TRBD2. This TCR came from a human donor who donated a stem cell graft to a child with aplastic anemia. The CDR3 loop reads CASSWGSSGKSTDTQYF. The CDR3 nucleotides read TGTGCCAGCAGCTGGGGGTCTAGCGGAAAAAGCACAGATACGCAGTATTTT.